These T cell receptor beta chains were read from a single sample in a study of T-cell memory formation after mild COVID-19. MiXCR, run by TCRdb on the 5' RACE reads, gives a single entry per CDR3 protein. Of tens of thousands of distinct CDR3 sequences in the sample, 6% to 8.5% were seen once. The sample comprised PBMCs or a T cell subset sorted from them (not recorded which). The receptors derive from an adult who had mild COVID-19 (a few samples of this study predate the infection). Cell type and time point are not known. CDR3s include the opening cysteine and the closing phenylalanine or tryptophan. The D gene is left open where the match is weak. Size values are once, few and many counts, or a class for expanded clones, and some rows have none.

j_call	v_call	d_call	clone_size	cdr3_nt	cdr3_aa
TRBJ1-2	TRBV3-1	NA	many	TGTGCCAGCAGCCAAGGAAGGGGTGGCTACACCTTC	CASSQGRGGYTF
TRBJ2-7	TRBV19	TRBD1	NA	TGTGCCTCCCGAGTTGGAGGACAGGGCTCCTACGAGCAGTACTTC	CASRVGGQGSYEQYF
TRBJ2-4	TRBV18	TRBD2	many	TGTGCCAGCTCACTCCTCCTAGCGGGAGGGCCTTCCGAAGCCAAAAACATTCAGTACTTC	CASSLLLAGGPSEAKNIQYF
TRBJ2-7	TRBV7-3	TRBD2	many	TGTGCCAGCAGCCCCAGCGGGGGGCCCTACGAGCAGTACTTC	CASSPSGGPYEQYF
TRBJ1-1	TRBV19	TRBD1	few	TGTGCCAGTAGGTCGCAGGGGGCAGGCGAAGCTTTCTTT	CASRSQGAGEAFF
TRBJ2-3	TRBV7-8	NA	many	TGTGCCAGCAGCTTAGACAAAAGCACAGATACGCAGTATTTT	CASSLDKSTDTQYF
TRBJ2-7	TRBV30	TRBD2	many	TGTGCTGTGGGGGGGATCTCCTACGAGCAGTACTTC	CAVGGISYEQYF
TRBJ1-5	TRBV12-3/TRBV12-4	TRBD1	many	TGTGCCAGCAGTCTACAGGGGAACCAGCCCCAGCATTTT	CASSLQGNQPQHF
TRBJ2-3	TRBV11-2	TRBD2	few	TGTGCCAGCAGCTTAGATGGGAGGGCGGGCCTCGGCACAGATACGCAGTATTTT	CASSLDGRAGLGTDTQYF
TRBJ1-2	TRBV20-1	NA	many	TGCAGTGCTAGGGATGCCGGGTCATCCTATGGCTACACCTTC	CSARDAGSSYGYTF
TRBJ1-6	TRBV6-5	NA	NA	TGTGCCAGCAGTCGGACAGTTTATAATTCACCCCTCCACTTT	CASSRTVYNSPLHF
TRBJ2-3	TRBV15	NA	many	TGTGCCACCAGCAGAGATGAGAATACGCAGTATTTT	CATSRDENTQYF
TRBJ1-5	TRBV20-1	TRBD1	NA	TGCAGTGCTAGAGATCGCCGGGGACAGGCGTATAGCAATCAGCCCCAGCATTTT	CSARDRRGQAYSNQPQHF
TRBJ1-2	TRBV20-1	NA	NA	TGCAGTGCTTACTTCTCAATCCGGGGCTACACCTTC	CSAYFSIRGYTF
TRBJ1-1	TRBV19	NA	NA	TGTGCCAGTATGGATGGGCAAGGGGCCATCGATGAAGCTTTCTTT	CASMDGQGAIDEAFF
TRBJ1-1	TRBV7-3	TRBD1	NA	TGTGCCAGCAGCCCTACGCAGGGGGCAAGGACGAGAACTGAAGCTTTCTTT	CASSPTQGARTRTEAFF
TRBJ1-1	TRBV5-1	TRBD1	many	TGCGCCAGCAGCTTGGAAGCCTACAGGGGGAATACTGAAGCTTTCTTT	CASSLEAYRGNTEAFF
TRBJ2-5	TRBV10-3	TRBD1	many	TGTGCCATCAGCCAGGACAGGGGGCATCAAGAGACCCAGTACTTC	CAISQDRGHQETQYF
TRBJ2-3	TRBV20-1	TRBD2	many	TGCAGTGCTAGTTCGTTCGGGACTAGCGGGGGGACAGATACGCAGTATTTT	CSASSFGTSGGTDTQYF
TRBJ2-7	TRBV7-2	NA	many	TGTGCCAGCAGCTTAGTTCGGTACGAGCAGTACTTC	CASSLVRYEQYF
TRBJ1-5	TRBV4-1	TRBD1	many	TGCGCCAGCAGCCAAGCTCCTTACAGGGGAGTCAATCAGCCCCAGCATTTT	CASSQAPYRGVNQPQHF
TRBJ1-2	TRBV20-1	NA	few	TGCAGTGACCTCGAAGGTCTCTATGGCTACACCTTC	CSDLEGLYGYTF
TRBJ1-2	TRBV5-4	NA	NA	TGTGCCAGCAGCTTGGGGGGTGGCTACACCTTC	CASSLGGGYTF
TRBJ1-5	TRBV12-3/TRBV12-4	NA	many	TGTGCCAGCAGTTTAGGGGCTAATCAGCCCCAGCATTTT	CASSLGANQPQHF
TRBJ2-3	TRBV18	TRBD1	few	TGTGCCAGCTCACCACGAGGGGGCTTTGGCACAGATACGCAGTATTTT	CASSPRGGFGTDTQYF
TRBJ2-1	TRBV5-1	NA	many	TGCGCCAGCAGCTTGTGGGGAGAGTACAATGAGCAGTTCTTC	CASSLWGEYNEQFF
TRBJ2-1	TRBV2	TRBD2	NA	TGTGCCAGCATTGGACTAGCGGGGAATGAGCAGTTCTTC	CASIGLAGNEQFF
TRBJ2-1	TRBV7-9	TRBD2	few	TGTGCCAGCAGCTTGGGGACTAGCGGGGGTAATGAGCAGTTCTTC	CASSLGTSGGNEQFF
TRBJ2-3	TRBV12-3/TRBV12-4	NA	many	TGTGCCAGCAGTTTATATGGGCAGGTCACAGATACGCAGTATTTT	CASSLYGQVTDTQYF
TRBJ1-1	TRBV6-7	NA	few	TGTGCCAGCAGTTACTCGACCATTACTCCCCCCACCACTGAAGCTTTCTTT	CASSYSTITPPTTEAFF
TRBJ1-1	TRBV12-3/TRBV12-4	NA	many	TGTGCCAGCAGTCCTATGCAGGGGCTTAGGGGCACTGAAGCTTTCTTT	CASSPMQGLRGTEAFF
TRBJ2-3	TRBV20-1	NA	many	TGCAGTGCTGGTGGCGGGGCTAGCACAGATACGCAGTATTTT	CSAGGGASTDTQYF
TRBJ1-1	TRBV6-5	NA	NA	TGTGCCAGCAGTCGGCAGGGAATCGGTGAGGCTTTCTTT	CASSRQGIGEAFF
TRBJ1-1	TRBV20-1	NA	many	TGCAGTGCTAGAGATGACGTTGATTGGGTATTGAACACTGAAGCTTTCTTT	CSARDDVDWVLNTEAFF
TRBJ1-5	TRBV6-2/TRBV6-3	NA	NA	TGTGCCAGCCAAGAGGGGGGCCGGCGCAATCAGCCCCAGCATTTT	CASQEGGRRNQPQHF
TRBJ1-3	TRBV7-9	NA	few	TGTGCCAGCAGCTCTACCCCGGGGGGTCAGGTTGGAAACACCATATATTTT	CASSSTPGGQVGNTIYF
TRBJ2-7	TRBV29-1	TRBD2	many	TGCAGCGTATTGGGACTAGCGGGAGGGCCCGAGCAGTACTTC	CSVLGLAGGPEQYF
TRBJ2-3	TRBV6-5	TRBD2	many	TGTGCCAGCAGTTACTCCACCAATCTAGCGGCCGATACGCAGTATTTT	CASSYSTNLAADTQYF
TRBJ2-3	TRBV7-3	TRBD2	many	TGTGCCAGCAGCTTAGCGGGGGGACGCACAGATACGCAGTATTTT	CASSLAGGRTDTQYF
TRBJ2-2	TRBV4-1	TRBD1	NA	TGCGACAGCAGCCTCTCGGACAGGGGAATTGGCGGGGAGCTGTTTTTT	CDSSLSDRGIGGELFF
TRBJ2-2	TRBV27	TRBD2	many	TGTGCCAGCAAGGGGACTAGCCACACCGGGGAGCTGTTTTTT	CASKGTSHTGELFF
TRBJ2-1	TRBV6-2/TRBV6-3	TRBD2	NA	TGTGCCAGCAGTTATCCCTATTGGAGTAGCGGGGGGGCGGCGGTTAATGAGCAGTTCTTC	CASSYPYWSSGGAAVNEQFF
TRBJ2-2	TRBV5-1	NA	many	TGCGCCAGCAGCGGGGAGAGGACCACCGGGGAGCTGTTTTTT	CASSGERTTGELFF
TRBJ2-1	TRBV12-3/TRBV12-4	TRBD2	many	TGTGCCAGCAGTTTCGGGGGGGGGCCCAATGAGCAGTTATTC	CASSFGGGPNEQLF
TRBJ1-3	TRBV2	TRBD1	NA	TGTGCCAGCAGTGAAACGGACAGGGGAGAAGGAAACACCATATATTTT	CASSETDRGEGNTIYF
TRBJ2-7	TRBV6-2/TRBV6-3	NA	many	TGTGCCAGCAGTTCCCGCGCCTACGAGCAGTACTTC	CASSSRAYEQYF
TRBJ2-4	TRBV19	NA	few	TGTGCCAGTAGTATTGGCAGTTTAGCCAAAAACATTCAGTACTTC	CASSIGSLAKNIQYF
TRBJ2-4	TRBV5-5	TRBD1	many	TGTGCCAGCAGCTTGCCTCGGACAGGGGGGAACATTCAGTACTTC	CASSLPRTGGNIQYF
TRBJ1-6	TRBV12-3/TRBV12-4	TRBD1	many	TGTGCCAGCAGTTTCAGACAGGGTTCTTCACCCCTCCACTTT	CASSFRQGSSPLHF
TRBJ2-1	TRBV5-1	TRBD1	many	TGCGCCAGCAGCTCCTCCGGGACAGGGGGCTTAAATGAGCAGTTCTTC	CASSSSGTGGLNEQFF
TRBJ2-7	TRBV27	TRBD1	few	TGTGCCAGCAGTCCGCGATGGGACAGGGGACAGGGGCAGTACTTC	CASSPRWDRGQGQYF
TRBJ2-3	TRBV5-4	TRBD2	NA	TGTGCCAGCAGCAGTCTAAGCGGGGGGCCCCCAGATACGCAGTATTTT	CASSSLSGGPPDTQYF